The source of this T cell receptor beta chain is a study of blood T cell repertoires in COVID-19. Overall study: The study drew acute and convalescent COVID-19 samples from the United States, Italy and Spain.

Sequencing was performed with immunoSEQ multiplex PCR; in TCRdb, only in-frame clones are kept and a portion is missing. The repertoire has some 490,000 clones, about nine tenths of them found once; the top ten carry roughly 8.5%. Self-reported history from a screening survey and questionnaire set each donor's cohort. Sequences were obtained from PBMCs or T cells enriched from blood (not recorded which). This clonotype originated in a woman aged 60-75 years who had recovered from COVID-19.

CDR3 loop: CASSVVTSGEQYF. The CDR3 DNA is TGTGCCAGCAGCGTAGTTACCTCAGGCGAGCAGTACTTC. The gene calls are TRBV9 and TRBJ2-7, with D unclear. Germline loops: CDR1 SGDLS, CDR2 YYNGEE. The length of the CDR3 is 13 residues. Trimming took 0 bases from V and 6 from J, leaving 10 bases between them.